This T cell receptor (beta chain) is drawn from a study of monozygotic twins with inflammatory bowel disease. With respect to this clonotype: The antigen is unknown.

The UMIs contained a 6-nucleotide sample barcode. They were added by template switching during cDNA synthesis. From its re-call of the 5' RACE reads, TCRdb lists each CDR3 protein once, without DNA. The sample table includes fewer than 400,000 distinct CDR3 sequences. General observations from the study: IBD patients displayed reduced TCRbeta diversity (inverse Simpson) when set against healthy co-twins.

The CDR3 is 15 amino acids. Sequencing was done on a sample of blood. The sequence derives from a human donor with ulcerative colitis or Crohn's disease, or a healthy co-twin of an affected twin (not recorded which). The rearrangement joins TRBV12-3 or TRBV12-4 to TRBJ1-6. CDR3 loop: CASSSDLRYNSPLHF.